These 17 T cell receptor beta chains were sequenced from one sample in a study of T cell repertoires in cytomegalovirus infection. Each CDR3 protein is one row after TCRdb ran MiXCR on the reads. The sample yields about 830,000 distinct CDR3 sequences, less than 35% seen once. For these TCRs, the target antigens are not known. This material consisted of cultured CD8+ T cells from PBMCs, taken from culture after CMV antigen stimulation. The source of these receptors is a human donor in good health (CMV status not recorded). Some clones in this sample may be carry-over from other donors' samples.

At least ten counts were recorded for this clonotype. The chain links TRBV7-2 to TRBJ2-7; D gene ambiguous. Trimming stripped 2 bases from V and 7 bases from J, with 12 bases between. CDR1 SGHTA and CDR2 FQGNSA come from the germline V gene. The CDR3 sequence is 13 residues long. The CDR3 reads CASSLPYKAEQYF. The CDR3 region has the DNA TGTGCCAGCAGCTTACCATACAAAGCAGAGCAGTACTTC.

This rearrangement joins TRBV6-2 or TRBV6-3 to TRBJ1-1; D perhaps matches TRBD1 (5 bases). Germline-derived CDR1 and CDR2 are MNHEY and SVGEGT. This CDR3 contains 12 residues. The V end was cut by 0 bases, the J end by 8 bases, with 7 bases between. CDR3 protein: CASSYSEGEAFF. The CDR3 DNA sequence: TGTGCCAGCAGTTACTCGGAGGGGGAAGCTTTCTTT.

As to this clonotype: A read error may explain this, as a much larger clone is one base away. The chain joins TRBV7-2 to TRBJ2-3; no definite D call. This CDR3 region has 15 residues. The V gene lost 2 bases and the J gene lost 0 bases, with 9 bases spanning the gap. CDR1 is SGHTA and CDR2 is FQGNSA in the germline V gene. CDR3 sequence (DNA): TGTGCCAGCAGCTTACCCGAACATAGCACAGATACGCAGTATTTT. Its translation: CASSLPEHSTDTQYF.

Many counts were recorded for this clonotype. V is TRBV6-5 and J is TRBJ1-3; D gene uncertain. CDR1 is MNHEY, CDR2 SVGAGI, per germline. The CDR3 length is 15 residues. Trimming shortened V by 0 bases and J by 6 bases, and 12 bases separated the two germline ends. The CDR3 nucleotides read TGTGCCAGCAGTTACTCCTACGGCCCGGAAAACACCATATATTTT. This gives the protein CASSYSYGPENTIYF.

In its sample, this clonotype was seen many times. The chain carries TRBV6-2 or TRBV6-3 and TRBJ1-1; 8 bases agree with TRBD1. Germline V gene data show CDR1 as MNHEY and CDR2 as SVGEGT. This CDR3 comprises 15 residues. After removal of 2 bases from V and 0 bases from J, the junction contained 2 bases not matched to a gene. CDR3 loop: CASSYVTGVNTEAFF. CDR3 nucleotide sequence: TGTGCCAGCAGTTACGTGACAGGGGTGAACACTGAAGCTTTCTTT.

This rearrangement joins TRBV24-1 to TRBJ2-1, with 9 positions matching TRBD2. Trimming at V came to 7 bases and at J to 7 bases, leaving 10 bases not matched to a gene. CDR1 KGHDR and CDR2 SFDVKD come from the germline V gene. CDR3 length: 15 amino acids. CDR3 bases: TGTGCCACCAGGGGGGAGGGCGGGGGGGCAAATGAGCAGTTCTTC. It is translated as CATRGEGGGANEQFF.

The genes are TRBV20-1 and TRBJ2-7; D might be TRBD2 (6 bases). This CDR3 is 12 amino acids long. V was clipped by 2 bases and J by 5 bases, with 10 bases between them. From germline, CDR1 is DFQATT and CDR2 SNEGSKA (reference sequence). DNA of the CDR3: TGCAGTGCTAGAAAACTAGCCAACGAGCAGTACTTC. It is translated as CSARKLANEQYF.

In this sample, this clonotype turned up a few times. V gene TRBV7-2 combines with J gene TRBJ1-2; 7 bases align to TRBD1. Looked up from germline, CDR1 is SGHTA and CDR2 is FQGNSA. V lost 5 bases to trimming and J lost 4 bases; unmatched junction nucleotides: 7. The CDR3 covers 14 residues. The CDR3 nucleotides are TGTGCCAGCAGCCCCCTCGGGACAGTCTATGGCTACACCTTC. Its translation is CASSPLGTVYGYTF. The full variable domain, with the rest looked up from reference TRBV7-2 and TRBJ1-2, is GAGVSQSPSNKVTEKGKDVELRCDPISGHTALYWYRQSLGQGLEFLIYFQGNSAPDKSGLPSDRFSAERTGGSVSTLTIQRTQQEDSAVYLCASSPLGTVYGYTFGSGTRLTVV.

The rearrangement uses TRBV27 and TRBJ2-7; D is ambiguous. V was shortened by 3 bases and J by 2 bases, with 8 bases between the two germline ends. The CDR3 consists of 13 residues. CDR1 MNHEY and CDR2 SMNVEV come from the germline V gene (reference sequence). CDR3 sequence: CASSFSDTYEQYF. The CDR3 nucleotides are TGTGCCAGCAGTTTCTCCGATACCTACGAGCAGTACTTC.

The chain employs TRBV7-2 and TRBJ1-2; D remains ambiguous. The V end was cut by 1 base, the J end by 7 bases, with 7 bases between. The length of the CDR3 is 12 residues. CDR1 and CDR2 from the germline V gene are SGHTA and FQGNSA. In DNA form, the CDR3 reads TGTGCCAGCAGCTTAGGGGCTTTTGGCTACACCTTC. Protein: CASSLGAFGYTF.

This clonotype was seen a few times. For the CDR3, the DNA is TGTGCCAGCAGTTACCCCTGGGGAGGGGACACAGATACGCAGTATTTT. Its protein is CASSYPWGGDTDTQYF. V is TRBV12-3 or TRBV12-4 and J is TRBJ2-3, with 7 bases lining up with TRBD2. This CDR3 is built from 16 residues. J lost 2 bases, V lost 4 bases, and 9 bases had no gene match.

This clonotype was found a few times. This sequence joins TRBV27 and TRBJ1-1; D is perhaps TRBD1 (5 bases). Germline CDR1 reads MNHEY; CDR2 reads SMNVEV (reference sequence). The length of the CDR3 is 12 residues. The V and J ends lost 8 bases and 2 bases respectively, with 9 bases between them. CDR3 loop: CASAQGNTEAFF. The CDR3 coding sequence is TGTGCCAGCGCCCAGGGTAACACTGAAGCTTTCTTT.

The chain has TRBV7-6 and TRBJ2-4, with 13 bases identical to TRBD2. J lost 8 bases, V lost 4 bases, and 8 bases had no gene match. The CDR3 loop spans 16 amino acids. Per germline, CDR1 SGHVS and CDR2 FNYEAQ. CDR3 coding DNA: TGTGCCAGCAGCTCAACTAGCGGGGGGGCCGGGGACATTCAGTACTTC. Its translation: CASSSTSGGAGDIQYF.

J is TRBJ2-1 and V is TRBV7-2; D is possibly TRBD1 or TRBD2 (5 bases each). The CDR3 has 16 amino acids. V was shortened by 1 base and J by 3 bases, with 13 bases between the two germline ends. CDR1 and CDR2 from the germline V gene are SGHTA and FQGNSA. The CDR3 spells CASSLEGTQDYNEQFF. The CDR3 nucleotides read TGTGCCAGCAGCTTAGAAGGGACGCAGGACTACAATGAGCAGTTCTTC.

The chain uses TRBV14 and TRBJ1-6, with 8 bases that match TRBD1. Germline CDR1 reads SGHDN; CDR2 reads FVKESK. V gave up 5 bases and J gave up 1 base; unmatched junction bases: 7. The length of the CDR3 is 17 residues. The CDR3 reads CASSSGTGLSYNSPLHF. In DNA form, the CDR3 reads TGTGCCAGCAGCAGCGGGACAGGACTTTCCTATAATTCACCCCTCCACTTT. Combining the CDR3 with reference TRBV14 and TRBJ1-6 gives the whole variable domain EAGVTQFPSHSVIEKGQTVTLRCDPISGHDNLYWYRRVMGKEIKFLLHFVKESKQDESGMPNNRFLAERTGGTYSTLKVQPAELEDSGVYFCASSSGTGLSYNSPLHFGNGTRLTVT.

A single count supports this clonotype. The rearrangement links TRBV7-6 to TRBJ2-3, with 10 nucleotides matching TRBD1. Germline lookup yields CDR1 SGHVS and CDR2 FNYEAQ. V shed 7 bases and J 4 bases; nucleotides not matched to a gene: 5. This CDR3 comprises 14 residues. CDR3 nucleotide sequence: TGTGCCAGCAACTGGACAGGGGGATCAGATACGCAGTATTTT. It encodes CASNWTGGSDTQYF.

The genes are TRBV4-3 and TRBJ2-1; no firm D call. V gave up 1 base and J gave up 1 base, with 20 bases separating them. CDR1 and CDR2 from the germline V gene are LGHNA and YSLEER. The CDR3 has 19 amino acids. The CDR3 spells CASSQVRSVQAHSYNEQFF. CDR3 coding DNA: TGCGCCAGCAGCCAAGTCAGGTCTGTGCAGGCACATTCCTACAATGAGCAGTTCTTC.